The present T cell receptor (beta chain) was sequenced within a study of shared clonotypes between healthy human individuals. Study-wide results and limits: Genetic and exposure-history diversity was limited by the few donors.

Trimming shortened V by 7 bases and J by 6 bases, and 17 bases separated the two germline ends. The CDR3 length is 14 residues. The germline V gene has CDR1 MNHNS and CDR2 SASEGT. The method was immunoSEQ multiplex PCR; TCRdb's version includes in-frame clones alone and lacks a portion of them. The sample has approximately 2.4 million clones, approximately 96% seen once. A word on this clone: No antigen is known for it.

V is TRBV6-1 and J is TRBJ2-3; D may correspond to TRBD1 or TRBD2 (5 bases each). This TCR derives from a man aged 18-30 years in good health. What was sequenced was naive CD4+ T cells sorted from blood. Subset specified: CD45RA+ positively selected. CDR3 protein: CASNLGPASDTQYF. The CDR3 bases are TGTGCCAGCAATTTGGGACCGGCGTCGGATACGCAGTATTTT.